This is a list of T cell receptor beta chains from one sample in a study of OX40 agonist ivuxolimab in advanced cancers. Data came from immunoSEQ multiplex PCR; TCRdb stores just in-frame clones and leaves some out. The sample has approximately 76,000 clones, 92% seen once. The sequenced sample was CD4+ or CD8+ T cells sorted from blood, obtained in a trial of the OX40 agonist ivuxolimab. The receptors were sampled from an adult with an advanced solid tumor such as melanoma, head and neck, liver or kidney cancer. CDR3s include the opening cysteine and the closing phenylalanine or tryptophan. D genes are given only for firm matches. Not all rows give a size; the values are once, few, many and, for expanded clones, a class.

CDR3aa: CASSQVLAVKYEQYF; CDR3nt: TGCGCCAGCAGCCAAGTGTTGGCAGTAAAATACGAGCAGTACTTC; d_gene: -; abundance: -; v_gene: TRBV4-1; j_gene: TRBJ2-7
CDR3aa: CASSAGGLLYNEQFF; CDR3nt: TGTGCCAGCAGTGCTGGGGGACTACTTTACAATGAGCAGTTCTTC; d_gene: TRBD2; abundance: -; v_gene: TRBV2; j_gene: TRBJ2-1
CDR3aa: CASSQGGAYEQYF; CDR3nt: TGCGCCAGCAGCCAGGGGGGCGCCTACGAGCAGTACTTC; d_gene: -; abundance: -; v_gene: TRBV4-1; j_gene: TRBJ2-7
CDR3aa: CASSGPPGSTEAFF; CDR3nt: TGTGCCAGCAGTGGTCCCCCGGGATCCACTGAAGCTTTCTTT; d_gene: -; abundance: -; v_gene: TRBV25-1; j_gene: TRBJ1-1
CDR3aa: CASSIGTAFDTQYF; CDR3nt: TGTGCCAGCAGCATAGGGACAGCTTTTGATACGCAGTATTTT; d_gene: TRBD1; abundance: -; v_gene: TRBV5-6; j_gene: TRBJ2-3
CDR3aa: CASSLDPRGGNTIYF; CDR3nt: TGTGCCAGCAGCTTAGATCCCAGGGGTGGAAACACCATATATTTT; d_gene: -; abundance: -; v_gene: TRBV7-2; j_gene: TRBJ1-3
CDR3aa: CASGVPGQLSKDTQYF; CDR3nt: TGTGCTAGTGGTGTTCCGGGACAGCTCTCGAAGGATACGCAGTATTTT; d_gene: TRBD1; abundance: -; v_gene: TRBV12-5; j_gene: TRBJ2-3
CDR3aa: CASSLSGEGEQYF; CDR3nt: TGTGCCAGCAGTTTATCGGGAGAGGGCGAGCAGTACTTC; d_gene: -; abundance: -; v_gene: TRBV27; j_gene: TRBJ2-7
CDR3aa: CASTPDNSNQPQHF; CDR3nt: TGCGCCAGCACCCCTGACAATAGCAATCAGCCCCAGCATTTT; d_gene: -; abundance: -; v_gene: TRBV4-1; j_gene: TRBJ1-5
CDR3aa: CASSSTLETSSGNTIYF; CDR3nt: TGTGCCAGCAGCTCCACACTGGAGACATCCTCTGGAAACACCATATATTTT; d_gene: -; abundance: -; v_gene: TRBV9; j_gene: TRBJ1-3
CDR3aa: CASSWHGNTGELFF; CDR3nt: TGTGCCAGCAGTTGGCATGGGAACACCGGGGAGCTGTTTTTT; d_gene: -; abundance: -; v_gene: TRBV6-5; j_gene: TRBJ2-2
CDR3aa: CSAQGALETQYF; CDR3nt: TGCAGCGCTCAGGGGGCCTTGGAGACCCAGTACTTC; d_gene: TRBD1; abundance: -; v_gene: TRBV29-1; j_gene: TRBJ2-5
CDR3aa: CASSSTGLTVGNQPQHF; CDR3nt: TGTGCCAGTAGTAGCACAGGCCTGACGGTAGGCAATCAGCCCCAGCATTTT; d_gene: -; abundance: -; v_gene: TRBV19; j_gene: TRBJ1-5
CDR3aa: CASSTTGYEQYF; CDR3nt: TGTGCCAGCAGCACGACAGGGTACGAGCAGTACTTC; d_gene: TRBD1; abundance: -; v_gene: TRBV7-2; j_gene: TRBJ2-7
CDR3aa: CASTSGDEQYF; CDR3nt: TGTGCCAGTACTAGCGGGGACGAGCAGTACTTC; d_gene: TRBD2; abundance: -; v_gene: TRBV11-2; j_gene: TRBJ2-7
CDR3aa: CASSPRLAGGLPAENEQFF; CDR3nt: TGTGCCAGCTCACCCCGACTAGCGGGGGGGCTTCCGGCCGAGAATGAGCAGTTCTTC; d_gene: TRBD2; abundance: -; v_gene: TRBV18; j_gene: TRBJ2-1
CDR3aa: CASSPGPSPGETQYF; CDR3nt: TGTGCCAGCAGTCCCGGGCCATCCCCCGGAGAGACCCAGTACTTC; d_gene: -; abundance: -; v_gene: TRBV7-6; j_gene: TRBJ2-5
CDR3aa: CASSEPQAITDTQYF; CDR3nt: TGTGCCAGCAGTGAACCCCAAGCTATCACAGATACGCAGTATTTT; d_gene: -; abundance: -; v_gene: TRBV2; j_gene: TRBJ2-3
CDR3aa: CASSQVGQIAYGYTF; CDR3nt: TGTGCCAGCAGCCAAGTTGGGCAGATCGCCTATGGCTACACCTTC; d_gene: -; abundance: -; v_gene: TRBV14; j_gene: TRBJ1-2
CDR3aa: CASSLAGWDYEQYF; CDR3nt: TGCGCCAGCAGCTTGGCTGGCTGGGACTACGAGCAGTACTTC; d_gene: -; abundance: -; v_gene: TRBV5-1; j_gene: TRBJ2-7
CDR3aa: CASTWTDPFMETQYF; CDR3nt: TGTGCCAGCACCTGGACGGACCCTTTTATGGAGACCCAGTACTTC; d_gene: -; abundance: -; v_gene: TRBV27; j_gene: TRBJ2-5
CDR3aa: CASSTWDSEWEAFF; CDR3nt: TGTGCCAGTAGTACCTGGGACAGTGAATGGGAAGCTTTCTTT; d_gene: TRBD1; abundance: few; v_gene: TRBV19; j_gene: TRBJ1-1
CDR3aa: CASSLGMLGDDFEKLFF; CDR3nt: TGTGCCAGCAGCTTGGGTATGTTAGGGGACGACTTTGAAAAACTGTTTTTT; d_gene: -; abundance: -; v_gene: TRBV5-6; j_gene: TRBJ1-4
CDR3aa: CATSRSRPIETQYF; CDR3nt: TGTGCCACCAGCAGATCCCGCCCCATAGAGACCCAGTACTTC; d_gene: -; abundance: -; v_gene: TRBV15; j_gene: TRBJ2-5
CDR3aa: CAITSTGESTDTQYF; CDR3nt: TGTGCCATCACCTCGACAGGGGAGAGCACAGATACGCAGTATTTT; d_gene: TRBD1; abundance: -; v_gene: TRBV10-3; j_gene: TRBJ2-3
CDR3aa: CASGLNQPQHF; CDR3nt: TGTGCTAGTGGTCTCAATCAGCCCCAGCATTTT; d_gene: -; abundance: -; v_gene: TRBV12-5; j_gene: TRBJ1-5
CDR3aa: CASSLAQGYEQYF; CDR3nt: TGTGCCAGCAGCTTAGCACAGGGCTACGAGCAGTACTTC; d_gene: -; abundance: -; v_gene: TRBV11-2; j_gene: TRBJ2-7
CDR3aa: CASSLPGLAGKYNEQFF; CDR3nt: TGTGCCAGCAGCTTACCCGGACTAGCGGGGAAATACAATGAGCAGTTCTTC; d_gene: TRBD2; abundance: -; v_gene: TRBV7-9; j_gene: TRBJ2-1
CDR3aa: CASSSRGQPQHF; CDR3nt: TGTGCCAGCAGTTCGCGGGGGCAGCCCCAGCATTTT; d_gene: -; abundance: -; v_gene: TRBV6-5; j_gene: TRBJ1-5
CDR3aa: CASSLLGTSGANEQFF; CDR3nt: TGTGCCAGCAGTTTACTCGGGACTAGCGGGGCCAATGAGCAGTTCTTC; d_gene: TRBD2; abundance: -; v_gene: TRBV27; j_gene: TRBJ2-1
CDR3aa: CAIRDLGEKLFF; CDR3nt: TGTGCCATCAGGGATTTGGGGGAAAAACTGTTTTTT; d_gene: -; abundance: -; v_gene: TRBV10-3; j_gene: TRBJ1-4
CDR3aa: CAWITTGTGVYGYTF; CDR3nt: TGTGCCTGGATTACAACCGGGACAGGGGTCTATGGCTACACCTTC; d_gene: TRBD1; abundance: once; v_gene: TRBV30; j_gene: TRBJ1-2
CDR3aa: CASSLFQPHSEQFF; CDR3nt: TGTGCCAGCAGCTTATTTCAGCCCCACAGTGAGCAGTTCTTC; d_gene: -; abundance: -; v_gene: TRBV7-6; j_gene: TRBJ2-1
CDR3aa: CASSLGQARLNEKLFF; CDR3nt: TGTGCCAGCAGCTTAGGACAGGCCAGACTTAATGAAAAACTGTTTTTT; d_gene: -; abundance: -; v_gene: TRBV7-8; j_gene: TRBJ1-4
CDR3aa: CASSQNQLREQYF; CDR3nt: TGCGCCAGCAGCCAGAACCAATTGAGGGAGCAGTACTTC; d_gene: -; abundance: -; v_gene: TRBV4-1; j_gene: TRBJ2-7
CDR3aa: CASSQSGHSQETQYF; CDR3nt: TGTGCCAGCAGCCAATCCGGGCATTCTCAAGAGACCCAGTACTTC; d_gene: -; abundance: -; v_gene: TRBV11-2; j_gene: TRBJ2-5
CDR3aa: CASSSSERTILLGEQYF; CDR3nt: TGTGCCAGCAGCTCATCCGAAAGGACAATCCTCCTGGGGGAGCAGTACTTC; d_gene: -; abundance: -; v_gene: TRBV7-9; j_gene: TRBJ2-7
CDR3aa: CASSDRGEYNEQFF; CDR3nt: TGTGCCAGCAGTGACAGGGGGGAATACAATGAGCAGTTCTTC; d_gene: -; abundance: few; v_gene: TRBV6-4; j_gene: TRBJ2-1
CDR3aa: CASSPSPASDEQYF; CDR3nt: TGTGCCAGCAGCCCAAGCCCGGCCTCGGACGAGCAGTACTTC; d_gene: -; abundance: -; v_gene: TRBV7-6; j_gene: TRBJ2-7
CDR3aa: CASSWAQGDYGYTF; CDR3nt: TGCGCCAGCAGCTGGGCTCAGGGAGACTATGGCTACACCTTC; d_gene: -; abundance: -; v_gene: TRBV5-1; j_gene: TRBJ1-2
CDR3aa: CASSPPSRGGTYEQYF; CDR3nt: TGTGCCAGCAGCCCACCCTCGAGAGGGGGTACCTACGAGCAGTACTTC; d_gene: -; abundance: -; v_gene: TRBV13; j_gene: TRBJ2-7
CDR3aa: CASSDSYEQYF; CDR3nt: TGTGCCAGCAGTGACTCATACGAGCAGTACTTC; d_gene: -; abundance: -; v_gene: TRBV6-4; j_gene: TRBJ2-7
CDR3aa: CASSPWGQGTDVYNSPLHF; CDR3nt: TGTGCCAGCTCACCATGGGGACAGGGGACCGATGTTTATAATTCACCCCTCCACTTT; d_gene: TRBD1; abundance: -; v_gene: TRBV18; j_gene: TRBJ1-6
CDR3aa: CASSSSGGIYNEQFF; CDR3nt: TGTGCCAGCAGTTCTAGCGGGGGGATATACAATGAGCAGTTCTTC; d_gene: TRBD2; abundance: -; v_gene: TRBV11-2; j_gene: TRBJ2-1
CDR3aa: CASSFLGSYEQYF; CDR3nt: TGTGCCAGCAGTTTCCTAGGGTCCTACGAGCAGTACTTC; d_gene: -; abundance: -; v_gene: TRBV27; j_gene: TRBJ2-7
CDR3aa: CASSERRAGEAKNIQYF; CDR3nt: TGTGCCAGCAGTGAAAGGAGGGCAGGGGAAGCCAAAAACATTCAGTACTTC; d_gene: -; abundance: -; v_gene: TRBV6-1; j_gene: TRBJ2-4
CDR3aa: CASSLAVTAYNEQFF; CDR3nt: TGTGCCAGCAGCTTAGCGGTAACAGCTTACAATGAGCAGTTCTTC; d_gene: -; abundance: -; v_gene: TRBV7-6; j_gene: TRBJ2-1
CDR3aa: CASSMVGPYNEQFF; CDR3nt: TGTGCCAGTAGTATGGTAGGGCCCTACAATGAGCAGTTCTTC; d_gene: -; abundance: -; v_gene: TRBV19; j_gene: TRBJ2-1
CDR3aa: CASNLDRANTGELFF; CDR3nt: TGTGCCAGCAATTTGGACAGGGCGAACACCGGGGAGCTGTTTTTT; d_gene: TRBD1; abundance: -; v_gene: TRBV6-1; j_gene: TRBJ2-2
CDR3aa: CASLTGTAFRPQHF; CDR3nt: TGTGCCAGTCTTACCGGGACAGCGTTTCGGCCCCAGCATTTT; d_gene: TRBD1; abundance: few; v_gene: TRBV6-5; j_gene: TRBJ1-5
CDR3aa: CASSLWTGGSYEQYF; CDR3nt: TGTGCCAGCAGCTTATGGACAGGGGGATCCTACGAGCAGTACTTC; d_gene: TRBD1; abundance: -; v_gene: TRBV11-2; j_gene: TRBJ2-7
CDR3aa: CASSQRGPYNEQFF; CDR3nt: TGTGCCAGCAGTCAACGAGGACCTTACAATGAGCAGTTCTTC; d_gene: -; abundance: once; v_gene: TRBV27; j_gene: TRBJ2-1
CDR3aa: CASSVVGGADYGYTF; CDR3nt: TGTGCCAGCAGCGTAGTTGGGGGCGCAGACTATGGCTACACCTTC; d_gene: -; abundance: -; v_gene: TRBV9; j_gene: TRBJ1-2
CDR3aa: CSVEVVGETQYF; CDR3nt: TGCAGCGTTGAAGTGGTTGGAGAGACCCAGTACTTC; d_gene: -; abundance: -; v_gene: TRBV29-1; j_gene: TRBJ2-5